The clone carrying this T cell receptor beta chain was observed a few times. Its specificity is not known. This CDR3 is 16 amino acids long. Germline values: CDR1 GTSNPN, CDR2 SVGIG (reference sequence). Deletions cut 7 bases from V and 6 bases from J, with 24 bases between. This specimen comes from a study of tumor-infiltrating lymphocytes in primary liver carcinoma. Looking at the study overall: Tissue type made little difference to sample yields of roughly 3.65 to 7.5 million productive TCRbeta reads. The study's findings and limits: Researchers did not compare CD4+ and CD8+ repertoires, as samples were bulk unsorted. Lesser overlap characterized tumor-adjacent and tumor-blood pairs relative to tumor region pairs. Significantly greater top-250-clone fractions characterized tumors relative to blood (p = 0.039).

cDNA specific to TCR beta was made from around 470 ng of total RNA, with a constant-region primer employed for priming. TCR beta libraries came from three nested multiplex PCR rounds using slightly modified ARM-PCR. TRBV1-TRBV30 forward primers and a C-beta reverse primer were used in the first two PCR rounds, which each ran for about 11 cycles. TCRdb used MiXCR to reprocess the multiplex PCR reads, holding one entry per CDR3 protein. The sample includes approximately 330,000 distinct CDR3 sequences, about two thirds of them seen just once. Germline DNA was extracted alongside blood RNA, which was obtained from unsorted whole blood.

The rearrangement uses TRBV30 and TRBJ1-4, with D perhaps TRBD1 (5 bases). The sequence came from a man aged 35 to 55 with primary liver carcinoma and hepatitis B virus infection. The material sequenced was peripheral blood. The CDR3 nucleotides read TGTGCCTCCACCCAGGGTACGGGGCACTCGGATGAAAAACTGTTTTTT. Amino acid sequence: CASTQGTGHSDEKLFF.